The clone carrying this T cell receptor (beta chain) was picked up one time. The data originate from a study of technical replicates of blood from a handful of donors. CDR1 and CDR2 (germline): MGHDK, SYGVNS. The CDR3 covers 15 residues. V lost 2 bases and J 1 base, leaving 10 bases between the germline ends. The data were produced by immunoSEQ multiplex PCR, yet TCRdb's version contains in-frame clones alone and is incomplete. The table has tens of thousands of clones, about 90% seen once. Sequencing was carried out using T cells isolated from PBMCs. The chain has TRBV25-1 and TRBJ2-3, with D maybe TRBD2 (5 bases). The receptor comes from a human donor in good health. CDR3 sequence: CASSEVFSGTDTQYF. Written as DNA, the CDR3 is TGTGCCAGCAGTGAAGTATTTAGCGGCACAGATACGCAGTATTTT.